Detailed here is one T cell receptor (beta chain). No antigen is known for it. This entry is derived from a study of cytomegalovirus exposure and HLA in healthy donors. In the PCR, 60 Vbeta and 13 Jbeta primers were used. Repertoires were generated with immunoSEQ multiplex PCR, while TCRdb's copy carries only in-frame clones and drops some. The profile covers roughly 99,000 clones, with 74% appearing a single time and approximately 1.8% taken by the ten largest. The trim removed 2 bases at V and 6 bases at J, leaving 10 bases unmatched. Germline V lookup: CDR1 MNHEY, CDR2 SMNVEV (reference sequence). The CDR3 totals 18 residues. The study, taken as a whole, reports: HLA allele associations emerged for fewer than 20,000 TCR beta sequences in a later analysis, at 0.05 false discovery rate. In vitro experiments confirmed that a few CMV-associated chains were specific for CMV antigens. Later, TCR association rates were found to vary by HLA locus, highest for DRB1 and lowest for HLA-C. Prediction of most subjects' HLA-A and HLA-B alleles by TCR beta sequences was reportedly accurate.

Specimen: PBMCs. This TCR came from a male donor in good health and CMV-seronegative. J is TRBJ1-4 and V is TRBV27; 12 bases are a match to TRBD1. For the CDR3, the DNA is TGTGCCAGCAGTTTAAGGCCGGGACAGGGGGCCGGTTATGAAAAACTGTTTTTT. Residues: CASSLRPGQGAGYEKLFF.